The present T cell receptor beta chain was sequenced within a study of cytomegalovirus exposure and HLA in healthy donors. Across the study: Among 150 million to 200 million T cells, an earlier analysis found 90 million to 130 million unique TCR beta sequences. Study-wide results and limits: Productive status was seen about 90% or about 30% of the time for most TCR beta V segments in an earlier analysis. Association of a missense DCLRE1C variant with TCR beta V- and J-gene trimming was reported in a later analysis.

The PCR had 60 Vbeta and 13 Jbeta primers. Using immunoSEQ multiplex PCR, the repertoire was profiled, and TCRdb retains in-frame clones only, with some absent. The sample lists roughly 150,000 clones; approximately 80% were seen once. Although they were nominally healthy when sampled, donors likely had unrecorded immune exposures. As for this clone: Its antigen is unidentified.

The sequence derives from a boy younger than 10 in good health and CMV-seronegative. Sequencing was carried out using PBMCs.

CDR3 nucleotides: TGTGCCATCAGCGGCGGACAGGGGGAGTACGAGCAGTACTTC. This encodes CAISGGQGEYEQYF. The rearrangement joins TRBV10-3 to TRBJ2-7, with 10 bases that match TRBD1. V was clipped by 6 bases and J by 4 bases; unmatched bases: 6. Looked up from germline, CDR1 is ENHRY and CDR2 is SYGVKD. This CDR3 has 14 amino acids.